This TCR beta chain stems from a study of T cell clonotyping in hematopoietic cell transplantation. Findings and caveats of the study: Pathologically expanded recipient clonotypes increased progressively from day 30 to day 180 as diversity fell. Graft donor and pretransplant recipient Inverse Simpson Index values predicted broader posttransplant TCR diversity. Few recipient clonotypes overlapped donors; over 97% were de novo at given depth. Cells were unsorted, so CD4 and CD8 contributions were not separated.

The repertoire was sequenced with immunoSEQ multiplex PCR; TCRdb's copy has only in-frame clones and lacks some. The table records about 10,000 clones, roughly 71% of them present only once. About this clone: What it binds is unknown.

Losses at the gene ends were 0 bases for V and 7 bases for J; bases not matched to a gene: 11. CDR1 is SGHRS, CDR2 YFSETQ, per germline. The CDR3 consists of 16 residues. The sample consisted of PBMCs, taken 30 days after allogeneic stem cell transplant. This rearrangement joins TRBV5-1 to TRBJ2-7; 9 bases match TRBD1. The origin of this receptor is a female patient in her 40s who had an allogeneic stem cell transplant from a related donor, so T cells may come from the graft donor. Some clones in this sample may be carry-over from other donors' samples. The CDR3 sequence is CASSLAPGQGFGEQYF. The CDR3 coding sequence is TGCGCCAGCAGCTTGGCCCCGGGACAGGGTTTCGGAGAGCAGTACTTC.